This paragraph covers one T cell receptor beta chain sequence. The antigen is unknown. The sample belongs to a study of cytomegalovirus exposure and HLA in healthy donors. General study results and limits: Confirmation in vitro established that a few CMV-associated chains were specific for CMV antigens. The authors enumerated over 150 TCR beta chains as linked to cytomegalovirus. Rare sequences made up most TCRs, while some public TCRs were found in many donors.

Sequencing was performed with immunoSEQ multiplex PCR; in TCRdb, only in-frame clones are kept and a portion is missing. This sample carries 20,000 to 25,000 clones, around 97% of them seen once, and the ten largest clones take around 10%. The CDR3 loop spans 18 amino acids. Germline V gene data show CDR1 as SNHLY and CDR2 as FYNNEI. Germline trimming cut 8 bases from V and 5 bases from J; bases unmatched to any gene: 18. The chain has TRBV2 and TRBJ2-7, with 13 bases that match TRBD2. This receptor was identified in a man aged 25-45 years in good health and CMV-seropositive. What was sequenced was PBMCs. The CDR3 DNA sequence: TGTGCCAGCTTCTGGACAGGGAGACTAGCGGGAGGCCGGAACGAGCAGTACTTC. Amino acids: CASFWTGRLAGGRNEQYF.